This T cell receptor beta chain is from a study of blood T cell repertoires in COVID-19. Overall study context: The United States, Italy and Spain supplied acute and convalescent COVID-19 samples. Sample material is recorded as cDNA or gDNA derived from T cells, B-cell-depleted T cells, or PBMCs.

Methods used by the authors: By means of reference gene primer amplification, nucleated cell counts were estimated. The data were produced by immunoSEQ multiplex PCR, yet TCRdb's version contains in-frame clones alone and is incomplete. Clone size and the V and J calls come from that table; the DNA yielded D and trimming. In the table there are around 78,000 clones, around 86% of which are singletons. V shed 6 bases and J 4 bases; nucleotides not matched to a gene: 4. Germline CDR1 reads MNHEY; CDR2 reads SVGAGI. This CDR3 is built from 14 residues. V is TRBV6-5 and J is TRBJ2-5; TRBD2 matches 11 bases. Sequenced sample: peripheral blood. The TCR was taken from a man aged 50-59 years with active or convalescent COVID-19. CDR3 residues: CASRVSGGAETQYF. CDR3 bases: TGTGCCAGCAGAGTTAGCGGGGGGGCAGAGACCCAGTACTTC.